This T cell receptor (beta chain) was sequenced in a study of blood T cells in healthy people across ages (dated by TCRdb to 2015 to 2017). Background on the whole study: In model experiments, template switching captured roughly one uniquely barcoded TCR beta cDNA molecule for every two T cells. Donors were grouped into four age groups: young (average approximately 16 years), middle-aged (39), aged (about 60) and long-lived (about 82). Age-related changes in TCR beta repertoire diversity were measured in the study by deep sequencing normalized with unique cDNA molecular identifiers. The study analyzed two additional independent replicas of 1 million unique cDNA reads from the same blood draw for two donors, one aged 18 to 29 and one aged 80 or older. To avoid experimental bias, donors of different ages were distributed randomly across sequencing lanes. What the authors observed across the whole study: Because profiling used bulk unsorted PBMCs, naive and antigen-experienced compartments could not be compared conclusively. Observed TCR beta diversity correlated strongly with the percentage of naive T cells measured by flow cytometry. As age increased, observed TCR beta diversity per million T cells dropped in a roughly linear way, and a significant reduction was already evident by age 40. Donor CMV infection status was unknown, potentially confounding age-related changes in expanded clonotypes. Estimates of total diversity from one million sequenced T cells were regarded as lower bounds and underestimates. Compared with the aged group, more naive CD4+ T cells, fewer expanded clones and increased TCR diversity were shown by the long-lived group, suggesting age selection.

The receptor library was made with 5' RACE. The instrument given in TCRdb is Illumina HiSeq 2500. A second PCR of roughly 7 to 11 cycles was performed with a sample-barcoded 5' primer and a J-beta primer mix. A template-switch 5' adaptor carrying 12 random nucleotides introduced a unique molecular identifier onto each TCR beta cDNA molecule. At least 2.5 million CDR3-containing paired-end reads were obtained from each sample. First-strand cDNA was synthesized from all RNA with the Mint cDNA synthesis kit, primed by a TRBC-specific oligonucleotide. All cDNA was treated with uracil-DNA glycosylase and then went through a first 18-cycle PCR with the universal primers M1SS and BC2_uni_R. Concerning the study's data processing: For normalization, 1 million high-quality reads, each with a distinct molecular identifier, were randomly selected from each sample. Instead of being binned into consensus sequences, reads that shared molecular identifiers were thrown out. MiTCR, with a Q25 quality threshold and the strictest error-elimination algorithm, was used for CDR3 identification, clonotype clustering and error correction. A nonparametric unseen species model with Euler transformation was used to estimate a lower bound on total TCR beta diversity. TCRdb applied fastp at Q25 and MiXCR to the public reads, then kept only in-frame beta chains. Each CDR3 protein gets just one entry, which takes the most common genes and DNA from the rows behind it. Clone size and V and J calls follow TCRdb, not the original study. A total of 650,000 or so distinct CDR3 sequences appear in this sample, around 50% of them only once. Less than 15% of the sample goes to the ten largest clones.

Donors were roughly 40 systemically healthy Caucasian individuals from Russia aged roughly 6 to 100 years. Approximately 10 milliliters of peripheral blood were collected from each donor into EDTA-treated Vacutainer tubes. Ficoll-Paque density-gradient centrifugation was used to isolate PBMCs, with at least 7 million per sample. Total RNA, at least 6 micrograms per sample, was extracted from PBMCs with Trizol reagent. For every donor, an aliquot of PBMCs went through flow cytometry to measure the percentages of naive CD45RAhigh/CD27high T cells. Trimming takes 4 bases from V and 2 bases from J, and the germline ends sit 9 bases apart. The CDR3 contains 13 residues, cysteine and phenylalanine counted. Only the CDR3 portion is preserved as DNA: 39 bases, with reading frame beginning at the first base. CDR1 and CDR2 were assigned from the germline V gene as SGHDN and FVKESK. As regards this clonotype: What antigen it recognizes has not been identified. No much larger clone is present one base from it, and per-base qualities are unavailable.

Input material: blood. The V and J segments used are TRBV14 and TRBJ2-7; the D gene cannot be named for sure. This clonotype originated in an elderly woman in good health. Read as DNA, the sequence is TGTGCCAGCAGCCCTTATTCAACCTACGAGCAGTACTTC. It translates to CASSPYSTYEQYF.